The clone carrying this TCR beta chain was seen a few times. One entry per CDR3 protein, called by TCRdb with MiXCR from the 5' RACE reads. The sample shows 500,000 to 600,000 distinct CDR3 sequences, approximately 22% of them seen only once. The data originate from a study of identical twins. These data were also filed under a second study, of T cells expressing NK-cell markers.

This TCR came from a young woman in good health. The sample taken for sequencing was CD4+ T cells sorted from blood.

CDR3 nucleotides: TGTGCCAGCAGCCCCCGGACAGGGCACTCTGGAAACACCATATATTTT. This translates into CASSPRTGHSGNTIYF. The chain uses TRBV6-1 and TRBJ1-3; TRBD1 agrees at 8 bases. The V segment lost 6 bases and the J segment 0 bases; nucleotides outside the gene matches: 7. Germline V gene data show CDR1 as MNHNS and CDR2 as SASEGT. The CDR3 is 16 amino acids.